Listed below are T cell receptor beta chains from one sample, sequenced in a study of shared clonotypes between healthy human individuals. Clones were read by immunoSEQ multiplex PCR, and TCRdb kept only the in-frame ones, dropping some. The table includes some 550,000 clones, about 97% detected once. The sample comprised naive CD4+ T cells sorted from blood. These receptors came from a woman younger than 45 in good health. The CDR3 runs from the conserved cysteine through the conserved F or W. The D gene is left open where the match is weak. Clone size, where shown, is once, few, many, or a class for clones that have expanded.

j_call v_call d_call clone_size cdr3_nt cdr3_aa
TRBJ2-2 TRBV5-1 TRBD2 . TGCGCCAGCAGCGTTGGACTAGCGGGGACCGGGGAGCTGTTTTTT CASSVGLAGTGELFF
TRBJ2-5 TRBV7-2 TRBD2 . TGTGCCAGCAGCCTGGTAGCTAGCGGGAGCGGCGAGACCCAGTACTTC CASSLVASGSGETQYF
TRBJ2-3 TRBV19 . . TGTGCCAGTAGTATAGCTCAAGGGGATACGCAGTATTTT CASSIAQGDTQYF
TRBJ2-7 TRBV2 . . TGTGCCAGCAGTGATTGGTCGTCCTACGAGCAGTACTTC CASSDWSSYEQYF
TRBJ2-5 TRBV5-7 . once TGTGCCAGCAGCTTGATGAGAGGGGCGGGTGAGACCCAGTACTTC CASSLMRGAGETQYF
TRBJ1-1 TRBV5-1 . . TGCGCCAGCAGCTTGGCCAAAAAGGGTCGGGACACTGAAGCTTTCTTT CASSLAKKGRDTEAFF
TRBJ1-4 TRBV2 . . TGTGCCAGCGCCTGGGGCACTAATGAAAAACTGTTTTTT CASAWGTNEKLFF
TRBJ2-7 TRBV2 . . TGTGCCAGCGCGGACATCTCCTACGAGCAGTACTTC CASADISYEQYF
TRBJ2-1 TRBV11-2 . . TGTGCCAGCAGCTTAGGGGACTGGGCGCGCGGCAATGAGCAGTTCTTC CASSLGDWARGNEQFF
TRBJ2-3 TRBV4-2 . . TGTGCCAGCAGCCGCCAACTAGCAGACAACACAGATACGCAGTATTTT CASSRQLADNTDTQYF
TRBJ2-1 TRBV29-1 TRBD2 . TGCAGCGGGAAAACCGGGACTATTGCCTCCTACAATGAGCAGTTCTTC CSGKTGTIASYNEQFF
TRBJ2-1 TRBV7-3 . . TGTGCCAGCAGCTCCCGGGGCCAACACAATGAGCAGTTCTTC CASSSRGQHNEQFF
TRBJ2-5 TRBV7-9 . . TGTGCCAGCAGCTCCTATCGACGGTTCCGAGAGACCCAGTACTTC CASSSYRRFRETQYF
TRBJ1-4 TRBV5-1 TRBD1 . TGCGCCAGCAGCCGGGGACAGGGGGCGGGTGAAAAACTGTTTTTT CASSRGQGAGEKLFF
TRBJ1-2 TRBV15 TRBD1 . TGTGCCACCAGCAGGGAGACAGGGAAAGCCTATGGCTACACCTTC CATSRETGKAYGYTF
TRBJ2-3 TRBV5-1 . . TGCGCCAGCAGCCTCATGCCAGGGACCCCTAACACAGATACGCAGTATTTT CASSLMPGTPNTDTQYF
TRBJ2-1 TRBV7-3 TRBD2 . TGTGCCAGCAGTGGGGCTAGCGGGCGATACAATGAGCAGTTCTTC CASSGASGRYNEQFF
TRBJ1-1 TRBV18 . . TGTGCCAGCTCACCACGGGAGGAGAACACTGAAGCTTTCTTT CASSPREENTEAFF
TRBJ2-7 TRBV28 TRBD1 . TGTGCCAGCAGTGTCGGACAGGAGACGCGCTCCTACGAGCAGTACTTC CASSVGQETRSYEQYF
TRBJ2-7 TRBV29-1 . . TGCAGCGTTGTATCGGAGGCCCTAAGCCCCTACGAGCAGTACTTC CSVVSEALSPYEQYF
TRBJ2-7 TRBV18 . . TGTGCCAGCTCCCTCCCCGCCTACGAGCAGTACTTC CASSLPAYEQYF
TRBJ2-1 TRBV27 TRBD2 . TGTGCCAGCAGTTTGGGCGGGGGTTACTACAATGAGCAGTTCTTC CASSLGGGYYNEQFF
TRBJ2-2 TRBV13 TRBD2 . TGTGCCAGCAGCCAAGGACTAGTTGCCGGGGAGCTGTTTTTT CASSQGLVAGELFF
TRBJ2-7 TRBV5-4 . once TGTGCCAGCAGCTTGCTGGGCGGAGGGGGCGAGCAGTACTTC CASSLLGGGGEQYF
TRBJ2-3 TRBV1 . . TGCACCAGCAGCCAAGATGAGAGGGAGGGCCCCCCAGATACGCAGTATTTT CTSSQDEREGPPDTQYF
TRBJ1-4 TRBV5-1 TRBD1 . TGCGCCAGCAGCATACAGGGGCCTCCCAATGAAAAACTGTTTTTT CASSIQGPPNEKLFF
TRBJ1-3 TRBV21-1 . . TGTGCCAGCAGCTTCGCATTGAGCTCTGGAAACACCATATATTTT CASSFALSSGNTIYF
TRBJ2-3 TRBV28 . . TGTGCGTCTCGGGTTAGCACAGATACGCAGTATTTT CASRVSTDTQYF
TRBJ2-7 TRBV28 . . TGTGCCAGCAGTCGGGGACGGGGGTTCTCCTACGAGCAGTACTTC CASSRGRGFSYEQYF
TRBJ1-1 TRBV6-5 . . TGTGCCAGCAGTACGAGCTCTGAAGCTTTCTTT CASSTSSEAFF
TRBJ2-1 TRBV18 . once TGTGCCAGCTCACCGACCAGGGACACTTACAATGAGCAGTTCTTC CASSPTRDTYNEQFF
TRBJ1-2 TRBV9 . . TGTGCCAGCAGCGCAAGGGAGGGACGGTTCTATGGCTACACCTTC CASSAREGRFYGYTF
TRBJ1-2 TRBV19 . . TGTGCCAGTAGCCCGATGGAGGGTACTGGCTACACCTTC CASSPMEGTGYTF
TRBJ2-5 TRBV15 . . TGTGCCACCAGCAGAGTTTATCAGGGAAACCAGTACTTC CATSRVYQGNQYF
TRBJ2-5 TRBV30 . . TGTGCCTGGAGCAGGATTCAAGAGACCCAGTACTTC CAWSRIQETQYF
TRBJ1-2 TRBV10-2 TRBD1 . TGCGCCAGCACCTCGACAGGGGGCAATGGCTACACCTTC CASTSTGGNGYTF
TRBJ1-3 TRBV19 . . TGTGCCAGTAGTACCTCGGGAGGAAACACCATATATTTT CASSTSGGNTIYF
TRBJ2-4 TRBV7-9 TRBD1 . TGTGCCAGCAGCTTCTCCGAGCGGACAGGGGCGCCTTCGGTTCAGTACTTC CASSFSERTGAPSVQYF
TRBJ2-5 TRBV2 . . TGTGCCAGCAGTGTTAACTTTCAAGAGACCCAGTACTTC CASSVNFQETQYF
TRBJ1-2 TRBV28 . . TGTGCAGAAGGGGGACCTAACTATGGCTACACCTTC CAEGGPNYGYTF
TRBJ2-5 TRBV21-1 . . TGTGCCAGGGTAGGACAGGGGCAAGAGACCCAGTACTTC CARVGQGQETQYF
TRBJ2-5 TRBV6-6 TRBD2 . TGTGCCAGCAGTCAGACAGCGGGGACGGGGAGGGCCCAGTACTTC CASSQTAGTGRAQYF
TRBJ2-7 TRBV9 . . TGTGCCAGCAGCGCGCCCATACGAATTAGCGTTCCGTACGAGCAGTACTTC CASSAPIRISVPYEQYF
TRBJ1-5 TRBV28 . . TGTGCCAGCAGTACCTGGACGGACAATCAGCCCCAGCATTTT CASSTWTDNQPQHF
TRBJ2-5 TRBV10-1 TRBD2 . TGCGCCAGCAGTGACGGACTAGCGGGAGGTCAAGAGACCCAGTACTTC CASSDGLAGGQETQYF
TRBJ2-6 TRBV28 . . TGTGCCAGCAGCAAAAGGGACTTCAAGAGCTCTGGGGCCAACGTCCTGACTTTC CASSKRDFKSSGANVLTF
TRBJ2-5 TRBV28 TRBD1 . TGTGCCAGCAGTTTTACAGGGGGCTTGGAGACCCAGTACTTC CASSFTGGLETQYF
TRBJ1-1 TRBV5-1 . . TGCGCCAGCAGCTTACACAGGGTTATGAACACTGAAGCTTTCTTT CASSLHRVMNTEAFF
TRBJ2-6 TRBV6-1 . . TGTGCCAGCAATCAGGGCCCTGGGGCCAACGTCCTGACTTTC CASNQGPGANVLTF
TRBJ2-3 TRBV5-1 TRBD2 . TGCGCCAGCAGCTTATTAGCGGGAACCACAGATACGCAGTATTTT CASSLLAGTTDTQYF
TRBJ2-1 TRBV11-2 TRBD2 . TGTGCCAGCAGCTCAACGTCGTGGGGACTAGCGATGAATAATGAGCAGTTCTTC CASSSTSWGLAMNNEQFF
TRBJ2-1 TRBV18 . . TGTGCCAGCTCACCGTCCGGACCAGACAATGAGCAGTTCTTC CASSPSGPDNEQFF
TRBJ2-7 TRBV5-1 . . TGCGCCAGCAGCTTAAAGGGAGAAGCCTACGAGCAGTACTTC CASSLKGEAYEQYF